This TCR beta chain came from a study of CD8 T cells in Susac syndrome. The RNA input was roughly 0.45 to 1 ug, and it was reverse transcribed with random hexamers. MiXCR, run by TCRdb on the immunoSEQ multiplex PCR reads, gives a single entry per CDR3 protein. The sample lists almost 450,000 distinct CDR3 sequences; more than 80% were seen once. The source of this sequence is a human donor with multiple sclerosis. Input material: CD8+ T cells from PBMCs.

CDR3 DNA sequence: TGCAGCGTTCCCACAGGCGCGCCCGGGGAGCTGTTTTTT. Its protein is CSVPTGAPGELFF. V and J are TRBV29-1 and TRBJ2-2, with D possibly being TRBD1 (5 bases). Germline V lookup: CDR1 SQVTM, CDR2 ANQGSEA. This CDR3 is 13 amino acids long. Trimming removed 5 bases at V and 6 bases at J, with 13 bases between.